The present entry profiles one TCR beta chain with its context. The antigen remains unidentified. The sample originates from a study of siplizumab effects on memory and regulatory T cells. Whole-study findings and limits: Naive-or-memory phenotypes were unassignable for roughly 80-97% of proliferating CD4+ or CD8+ clones. Mappable alloreactive CD4+ clones were on average around 67% Treg-derived with siplizumab, approximately 26% in controls. It was never confirmed that proliferating Tregs from siplizumab cultures were suppressive. Fewer alloreactive sequences mapped to unstimulated CD4+ memory cells under siplizumab.

The CDR3 loop spans 15 amino acids. Germline V lookup: CDR1 MNHEY, CDR2 SVGAGI. V was shortened by 5 bases and J by 2 bases, with 16 bases between the two germline ends. TCRdb's table, derived via immunoSEQ multiplex PCR, lists solely in-frame clones and lacks some. The table has about 110,000 clones, about 90% seen once; the top ten hold around 0.75%. This clonotype was sampled from a human donor in good health. Sequencing input: Tregs sorted from blood. This sequence joins TRBV6-5 and TRBJ2-7; a possible D gene is TRBD2 (5 bases). CDR3 in amino acids: CASSPGGRSPYEQYF. Written as DNA, the CDR3 is TGTGCCAGCAGTCCCGGAGGCCGATCCCCCTACGAGCAGTACTTC.